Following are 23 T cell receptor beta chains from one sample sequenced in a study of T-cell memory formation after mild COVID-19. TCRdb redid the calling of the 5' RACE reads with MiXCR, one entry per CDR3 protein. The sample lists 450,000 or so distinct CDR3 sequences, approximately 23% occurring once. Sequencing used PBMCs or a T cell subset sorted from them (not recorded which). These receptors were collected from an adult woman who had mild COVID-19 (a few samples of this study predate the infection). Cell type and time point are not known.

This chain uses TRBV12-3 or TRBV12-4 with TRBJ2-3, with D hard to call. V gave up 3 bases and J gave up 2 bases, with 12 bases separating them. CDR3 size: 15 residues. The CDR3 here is CASSFISAATDTQYF. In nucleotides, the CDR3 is TGTGCCAGCAGTTTTATTTCGGCGGCCACAGATACGCAGTATTTT.

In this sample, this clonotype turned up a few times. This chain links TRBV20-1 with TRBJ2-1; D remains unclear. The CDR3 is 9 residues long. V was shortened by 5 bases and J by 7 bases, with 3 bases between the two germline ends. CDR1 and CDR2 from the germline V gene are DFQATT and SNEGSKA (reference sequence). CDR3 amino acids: CSAVNEQFF. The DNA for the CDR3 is TGCAGTGCTGTTAATGAGCAGTTCTTC.

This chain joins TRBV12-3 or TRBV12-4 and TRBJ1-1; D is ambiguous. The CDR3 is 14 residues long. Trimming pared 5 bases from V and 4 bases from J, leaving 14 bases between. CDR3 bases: TGTGCCAGCAGTCCCCGAAGAGGTATCACTGAAGCTTTCTTT. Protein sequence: CASSPRRGITEAFF.

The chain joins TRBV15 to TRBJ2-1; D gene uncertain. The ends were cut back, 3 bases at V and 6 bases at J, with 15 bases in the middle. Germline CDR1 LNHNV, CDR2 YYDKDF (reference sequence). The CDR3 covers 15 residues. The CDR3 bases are TGTGCCACCAGCAGCCCGACGTACGGAGTCAATGAGCAGTTCTTC. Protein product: CATSSPTYGVNEQFF. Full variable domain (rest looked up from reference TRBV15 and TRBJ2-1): DAMVIQNPRYQVTQFGKPVTLSCSQTLNHNVMYWYQQKSSQAPKLLFHYYDKDFNNEADTPDNFQSRRPNTSFCFLDIRSPGLGDTAMYLCATSSPTYGVNEQFFGPGTRLTVL.

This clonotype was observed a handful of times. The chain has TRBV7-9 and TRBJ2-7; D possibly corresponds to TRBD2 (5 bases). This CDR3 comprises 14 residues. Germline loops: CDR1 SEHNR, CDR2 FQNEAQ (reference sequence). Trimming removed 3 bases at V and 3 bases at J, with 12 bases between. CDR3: CASSLHSGNYEQYF. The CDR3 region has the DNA TGTGCCAGCAGCTTGCATTCGGGAAACTACGAGCAGTACTTC.

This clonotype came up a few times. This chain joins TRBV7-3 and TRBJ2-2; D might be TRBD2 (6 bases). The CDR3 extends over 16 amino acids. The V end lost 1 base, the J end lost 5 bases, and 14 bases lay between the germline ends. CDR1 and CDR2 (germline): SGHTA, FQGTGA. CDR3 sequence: CASSLMEGTGTGELFF. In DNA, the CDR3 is TGTGCCAGCAGCTTAATGGAGGGAACCGGAACCGGGGAGCTGTTTTTT.

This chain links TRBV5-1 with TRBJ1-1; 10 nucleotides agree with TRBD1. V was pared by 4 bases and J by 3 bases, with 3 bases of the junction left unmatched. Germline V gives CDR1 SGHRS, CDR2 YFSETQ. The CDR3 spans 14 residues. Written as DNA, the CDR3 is TGCGCCAGCAGCGCGGACAGGGGGTACACTGAAGCTTTCTTT. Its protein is CASSADRGYTEAFF.

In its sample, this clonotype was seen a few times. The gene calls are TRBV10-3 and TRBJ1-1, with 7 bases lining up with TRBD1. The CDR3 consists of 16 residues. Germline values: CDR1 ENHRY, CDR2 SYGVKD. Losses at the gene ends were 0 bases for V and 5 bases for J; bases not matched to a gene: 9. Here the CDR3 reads CAISESGSQGGTEAFF. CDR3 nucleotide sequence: TGTGCCATCAGTGAGTCCGGTAGTCAGGGGGGGACTGAAGCTTTCTTT.

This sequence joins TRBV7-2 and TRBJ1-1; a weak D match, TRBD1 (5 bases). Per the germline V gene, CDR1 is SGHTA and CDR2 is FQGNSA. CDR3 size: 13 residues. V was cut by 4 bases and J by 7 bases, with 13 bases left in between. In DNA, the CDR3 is TGTGCCAGCAGCTCCAGGGTTTTAAGTGAAGCTTTCTTT. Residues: CASSSRVLSEAFF.

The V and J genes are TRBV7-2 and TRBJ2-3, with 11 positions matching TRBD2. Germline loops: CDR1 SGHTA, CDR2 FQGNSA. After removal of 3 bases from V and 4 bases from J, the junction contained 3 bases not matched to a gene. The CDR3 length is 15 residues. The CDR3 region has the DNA TGTGCCAGCAGCTTTACTAGCGGGGGAGCAGATACGCAGTATTTT. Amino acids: CASSFTSGGADTQYF.

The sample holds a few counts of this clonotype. The DNA of the CDR3 is TGTGCTAGTGGGAACAGGGAAACTGAAGCTTTCTTT. Protein sequence: CASGNRETEAFF. The rearrangement joins TRBV12-5 to TRBJ1-1; tentatively, D is TRBD1 (6 bases). This CDR3 has 12 amino acids. Germline values: CDR1 LGHNT, CDR2 FRNRAP. V was shortened by 6 bases and J by 5 bases, with 10 bases between the two germline ends.

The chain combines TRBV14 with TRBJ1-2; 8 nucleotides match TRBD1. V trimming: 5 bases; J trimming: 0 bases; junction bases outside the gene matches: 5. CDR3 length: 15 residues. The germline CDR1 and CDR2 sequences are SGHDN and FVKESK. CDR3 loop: CASSMTGDPNYGYTF. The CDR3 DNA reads TGTGCCAGCAGCATGACAGGGGATCCTAACTATGGCTACACCTTC. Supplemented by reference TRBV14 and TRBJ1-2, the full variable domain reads EAGVTQFPSHSVIEKGQTVTLRCDPISGHDNLYWYRRVMGKEIKFLLHFVKESKQDESGMPNNRFLAERTGGTYSTLKVQPAELEDSGVYFCASSMTGDPNYGYTFGSGTRLTVV.

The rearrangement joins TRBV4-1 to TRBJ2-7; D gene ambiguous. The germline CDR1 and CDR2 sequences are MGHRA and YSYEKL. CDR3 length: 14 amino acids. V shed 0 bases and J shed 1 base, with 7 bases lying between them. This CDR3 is CASSQDDPSYEQYF. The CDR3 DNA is TGCGCCAGCAGCCAAGATGACCCTTCCTACGAGCAGTACTTC.

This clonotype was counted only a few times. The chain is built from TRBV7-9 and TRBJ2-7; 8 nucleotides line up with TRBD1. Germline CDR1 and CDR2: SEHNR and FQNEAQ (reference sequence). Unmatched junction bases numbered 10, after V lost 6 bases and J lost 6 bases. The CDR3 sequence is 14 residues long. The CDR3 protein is CASRPRDRGGEQYF. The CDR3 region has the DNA TGTGCCAGCAGACCACGAGACAGGGGAGGCGAGCAGTACTTC. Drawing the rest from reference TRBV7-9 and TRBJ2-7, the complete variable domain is DTGVSQNPRHKITKRGQNVTFRCDPISEHNRLYWYRQTLGQGPEFLTYFQNEAQLEKSRLLSDRFSAERPKGSFSTLEIQRTEQGDSAMYLCASRPRDRGGEQYFGPGTRLTVT.

CDR3 amino acids: CATRDRNSYEQYF. The CDR3 coding sequence is TGTGCCACCCGGGACAGGAACTCCTACGAGCAGTACTTC. The chain carries TRBV12-3 or TRBV12-4 and TRBJ2-7; 8 positions match TRBD1. With 10 bases clipped from V and 0 bases from J, the junction kept 5 bases outside the gene matches. The CDR3 sequence is 13 residues long.

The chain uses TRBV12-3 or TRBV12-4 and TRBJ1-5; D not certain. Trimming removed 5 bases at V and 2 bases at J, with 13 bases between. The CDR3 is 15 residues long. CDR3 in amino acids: CASSTGSVGNQPQHF. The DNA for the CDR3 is TGTGCCAGCAGTACCGGTTCGGTTGGCAATCAGCCCCAGCATTTT.

CDR3: CASSLGGLAGVYTGELFF. The DNA for the CDR3 is TGTGCCAGCAGCTTAGGAGGACTAGCGGGAGTGTACACCGGGGAGCTGTTTTTT. The V and J genes are TRBV7-2 and TRBJ2-2; 13 positions match TRBD2. The CDR3 runs to 18 residues. From germline, CDR1 is SGHTA and CDR2 FQGNSA. V gave up 1 base and J gave up 3 bases; unmatched junction bases: 5.

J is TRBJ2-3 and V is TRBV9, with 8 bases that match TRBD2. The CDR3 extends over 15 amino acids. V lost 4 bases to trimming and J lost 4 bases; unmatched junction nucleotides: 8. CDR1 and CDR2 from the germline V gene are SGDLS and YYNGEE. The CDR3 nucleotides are TGTGCCAGCAGCCCTCCGGGGGGGATCGCAGATACGCAGTATTTT. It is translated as CASSPPGGIADTQYF.

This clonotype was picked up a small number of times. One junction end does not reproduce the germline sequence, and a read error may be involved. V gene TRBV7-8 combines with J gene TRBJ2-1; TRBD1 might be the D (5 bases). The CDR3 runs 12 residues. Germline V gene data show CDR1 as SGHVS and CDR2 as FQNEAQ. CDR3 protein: CASSLTDKEQFF. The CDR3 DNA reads TGTGCCAGCAGCTTGACAGACAAGGAGCAGTTCTTC.

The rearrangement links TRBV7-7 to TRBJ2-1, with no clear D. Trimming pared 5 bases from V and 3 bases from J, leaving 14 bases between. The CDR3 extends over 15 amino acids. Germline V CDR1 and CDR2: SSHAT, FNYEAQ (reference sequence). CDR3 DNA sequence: TGTGCCAGCAGCCCTACGGCGTGGGGCTACAATGAGCAGTTCTTC. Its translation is CASSPTAWGYNEQFF.

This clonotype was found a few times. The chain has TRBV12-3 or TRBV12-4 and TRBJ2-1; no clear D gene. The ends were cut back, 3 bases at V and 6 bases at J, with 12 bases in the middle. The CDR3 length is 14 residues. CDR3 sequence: CASSFRTVANEQFF. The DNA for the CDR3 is TGTGCCAGCAGTTTTCGGACCGTAGCCAATGAGCAGTTCTTC.

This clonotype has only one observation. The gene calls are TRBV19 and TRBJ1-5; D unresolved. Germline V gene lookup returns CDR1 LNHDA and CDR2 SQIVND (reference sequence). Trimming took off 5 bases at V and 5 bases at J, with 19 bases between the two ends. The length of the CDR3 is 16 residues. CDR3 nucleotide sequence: TGTGCCAGTAGTCGAGGGAGGTTCTCTTTAGATCAGCCCCAGCATTTT. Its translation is CASSRGRFSLDQPQHF.

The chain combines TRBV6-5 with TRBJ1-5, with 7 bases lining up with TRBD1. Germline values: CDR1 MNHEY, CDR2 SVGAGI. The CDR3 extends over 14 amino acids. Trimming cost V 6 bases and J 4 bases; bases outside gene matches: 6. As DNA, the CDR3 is TGTGCCAGCAGCGCGGCAGGGGGGAATCAGCCCCAGCATTTT. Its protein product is CASSAAGGNQPQHF.